This T cell receptor beta chain was recorded in a study of cytomegalovirus exposure and HLA in healthy donors (dated by TCRdb to 2015 to 2018). Some background on the complete study: In an earlier analysis of some 610 of the donors, 276 Gb of sequence data and 90 million to 120 million unique TCR beta sequences from 150 million to 200 million T cells were reported. Besides the first cohort of roughly 700 subjects, a separate validation cohort made up of 90 to 150 different subjects was used. The study used immunosequencing to profile the T cell repertoires of approximately 690 subjects and linked those repertoires to cytomegalovirus serostatus. Rather than using new phenotypic data, the later analysis identified candidate immune exposures from TCR beta sequences and from how often those sequences occurred across donors. Both class I and class II loci were covered by HLA typing, at four-digit resolution. In a later genetic analysis, genome-wide SNP genotypes for 398 of the 666 donors were used, and that subset was treated as a discovery cohort. To study patterns of TCR occurrence, a later analysis re-analyzed previously published TCR beta repertoires from 650 to 750 donors and added high-resolution HLA genotyping. The number of typed donors differed by locus: about 629-630 for A, B, C, DRB1 and DQB1; approximately 520 for DQA1; about 600 for DPA1; and roughly 490 for DPB1. Donor age, sex, ethnicity and CMV serostatus were compiled alongside the repertoire data. An early release that covered some 640 HLA-typed donors contained around 330 gigabases of sequencing data and around 85 million unique TCR sequences. The study was designed to test whether signatures of past pathogen exposure could be identified by cataloging public T cell receptors. To predict cytomegalovirus infection status, the study combined high-throughput TCR immunosequencing, statistical association of individual TCRs with disease status, and machine learning. Of the approximately 370 genotyped donors, less than 90% were placed in the genetic ancestry cluster associated with self-reported Caucasian donors. Every discovery cohort repertoire had been produced on one sequencing platform. In an earlier analysis of a few hundred of the donors, high-throughput TCR beta sequencing was used to judge whether each TCR beta V gene segment behaved as functional or pseudogenic. Because of strong linkage in the cohort, five DR-DQ haplotypes were treated as single units for association and clustering. Across 398 genotyped donors of the cohort, an average of about 250,000 unique TCR beta nucleotide sequences per donor were sequenced, and roughly a sixth of those sequences were non-productive. General findings and caveats noted by the study authors: A group of highly shared sequence variants was considered likely to be a technical artifact of the sequencing pipeline. Compared with the 666-donor mean, donors in an Asian-associated ancestry cluster had fewer N-insertions in productive TCRs, according to a later genetic analysis. In a later analysis, most CMV-associated TCR beta chains were found to appear HLA-restricted, with HLA associations seemingly driven largely by CMV exposure. Because counts were too low, more than 15 rarely observed V segments, including chromosome 9 orphons, were left out of the earlier analysis of some 600 of the donors. Broadly in line with IMGT annotations, most TCR beta V segments showed up in productive rearrangements about 90% or about 30% of the time in an earlier analysis of roughly 590 of the donors. In vitro tests confirmed that three of the cytomegalovirus-associated TCR beta chains recognize cytomegalovirus antigens. The authors suggested that the approach could potentially be extended to other disease states and immunological phenotypes. In a later genetic analysis, a missense DCLRE1C variant was associated with V-gene and J-gene trimming of TCR beta chains, and the association was replicated in an independent cohort. While some public TCRs were present in many individuals, most TCR sequences turned up only very rarely across donors. Sequencing depth was assumed to be roughly uniform across donors in the presence/absence analyses, though that assumption may not hold. Strong co-occurrence of HLA alleles, especially DR and DQ, made assigning TCR associations to individual alleles difficult. Cytomegalovirus status was reported to be diagnosed by the classifier with high specificity and sensitivity in both the original and validation cohorts. Immune exposure information for the cohort was limited to CMV serostatus. Because the 87-base-pair reads could not distinguish some IMGT-functional V segments, including TRBV6-2 and TRBV6-3, those segments were excluded. According to a later analysis, TCR association rates differed among HLA loci, with DRB1 alleles showing the most associated TCRs and HLA-C alleles showing the fewest. A further reported finding was that TCR beta sequences accurately predicted the HLA-A and HLA-B alleles for most subjects in the first cohort. In a later analysis, HLA-associated TCR beta chains showed more clonal expansion and lower generation probabilities than non-associated chains that were equally common. Correlated functional status among segregating V segments might reflect linkage disequilibrium, but an unknown experimental factor could not be ruled out. In a later analysis, several top co-occurrence clusters were reported to appear linked to parvovirus B19, influenza, CMV and Epstein-Barr virus. Because HLA typing was missing for some donors at each locus, association tests included only the typed subset. In a later analysis, 15,000 to 20,000 TCR beta sequences were associated with specific HLA alleles at a false discovery rate of 0.05. In the study, around 160 TCR beta chains were listed as associated with cytomegalovirus. Only TCR beta chains were sequenced in this cohort, and the absence of alpha or paired-chain data limited detectable features.

The cohort comprised some 730 healthy bone marrow donors. Cohort members were all nominally healthy when sampled, although unrecorded immune exposures were likely present. The donor tested CMV seropositive, placing the donor among the 290 or so seropositive members of the cohort. A peripheral blood sample was collected from each donor, and TCR beta sequencing was performed on peripheral blood mononuclear cells. The Qiagen DNeasy Blood Extraction Kit was used to extract genomic DNA from the blood cell samples. For this clone: Its antigen remains unidentified. Base qualities are not recorded, but no much larger clone differs from it by a single base.

The cysteine opens and the phenylalanine closes a CDR3 of 16 amino acids. Only CDR3 DNA is held: 48 bases, read in frame from base 1. Looking up the germline V gene (reference sequence) yields CDR1 MNHEY and CDR2 SMNVEV. Trimming takes 4 bases off V and 2 bases off J; junction bases not matched to a gene: 10. The library relied on the immunoSEQ multiplex PCR assay. For the multiplex PCR, a mixture combining 60 forward primers for TCR Vbeta segments and 13 reverse primers for TCR Jbeta segments was used. Amplification of the CDR3 region of rearranged TCR beta genes was performed with a multiplex PCR assay on genomic DNA. Amplified TCR beta libraries were sequenced as 87-base-pair reads on the Illumina HiSeq System. Per the original workflow: A later analysis tallied 70 million to 100 million unique TCR beta chains across the 700 or so repertoires, and roughly 11 million of those chains were shared by two or more donors. Raw reads were error-corrected and collapsed into unique sequences by a nearest-neighbor algorithm in which closely related sequences were merged to remove PCR and sequencing errors. To assign V, D and J gene segments, CDR3 sequences were aligned to IMGT reference sequences. For a sequence to be retained, at least a six-nucleotide match to both a V gene segment and a J gene segment was required. Rearrangements were called productive when the CDR3 lacked stop codons and stayed in frame with V and J; all others were non-productive. CDR3 was defined by IMGT convention, running from the second conserved V-encoded cysteine to the conserved J-encoded phenylalanine. In an earlier analysis of roughly 610 of the donors, sequences lacking an unambiguous match to a single V gene segment were excluded. In an earlier analysis of about 590 of the donors, a V segment was called functional when productive rearrangements were above 56.7%, and segregating when the standard deviation between donors exceeded 5%. A statistical classification framework was developed to diagnose cytomegalovirus status using the catalog of TCR beta chain sequences. In a later analysis, TCR nucleotide sequences were compared against IMGT/GENE-DB human TR gene sequences so that V and J genes could be assigned. The TCRdist pipeline was used in a later analysis to assign CDR3 sequences and most-parsimonious VDJ recombination scenarios. In a later analysis, each TCR beta chain was defined by its CDR3 amino acid sequence together with its V-gene family, and reads lacking a unique V-gene family were excluded. To address suspected cross-contamination and a sequencing artifact, a later analysis removed some 620 highly shared, low-generation-probability nucleotide sequences. In a later analysis, a clonal expansion index was calculated for each public chain from normalized within-repertoire ranks of inferred template counts. A later analysis computed generation probabilities with a VDJ recombination model fitted to out-of-frame rearrangements, and checked the results against IGoR. In a later analysis, TCR-TCR, TCR-HLA and TCR-CMV co-occurrence was scored with hypergeometric tests, and a repertoire-size bias correction was applied to TCR pairs. To estimate false discovery rates, a later analysis permuted the HLA or CMV assignments 20 times. A later analysis grouped co-occurring TCRs with DBSCAN, adding TCRdist sequence similarity when clustering within HLA-allele-positive subsets. For co-occurrence clustering, repertoires with fewer than 30,000 or more than 120,000 public chains were excluded, along with five or six repertoires with anomalous nucleotide sharing. TCRdb retrieved this table from immuneACCESS and kept in-frame rearrangements only. Not all clones are present; in checked studies, unresolved V genes account for under half, and no reason is known for the remainder. That table gives V, J and clone size, and the DNA gave D and trimming. The sample yields approximately 160,000 clones; 82% were counted once. The ten biggest clones cover approximately 1.5% of the sample.

The clonotype comes from a girl aged 5 to 17 in good health and CMV-seropositive. The sequencing sample was made of PBMCs. Recombination linked TRBV27 to TRBJ1-2, with 7 middle bases fitting TRBD1. In nucleotides, the sequence is TGTGCCAGCAGTTCGCCCGGGACAGACACGAACTATGGCTACACCTTC. This encodes CASSSPGTDTNYGYTF.